This T cell receptor (beta chain) originates from a study of shared clonotypes between healthy human individuals. Remarks on this clone: Within the sample, other DNA sequences also encode this same CDR3.

The ends were cut back, 0 bases at V and 1 base at J, with 7 bases in the middle. Per germline, CDR1 SGHRS and CDR2 YFSETQ. This CDR3 comprises 14 residues. The study ran the assay at deep level. Several immunoSEQ plates held equal portions of the genomic DNA taken from each subset. Profiled with immunoSEQ multiplex PCR; TCRdb holds only in-frame clones, not every one. The sample comprises roughly 2.4 million clones, around 95% of which are singletons, and roughly 0.13% rests with the top ten. What was sequenced was naive CD4+ T cells sorted from blood. Specified subset: CD45RA+ positively selected. The chain employs TRBV5-1 and TRBJ2-5; D is unresolved. This receptor was identified in a man aged 18-30 years in good health. For the CDR3, the DNA is TGCGCCAGCAGCTTGGGAGGACCCCAAGAGACCCAGTACTTC. It is translated as CASSLGGPQETQYF.